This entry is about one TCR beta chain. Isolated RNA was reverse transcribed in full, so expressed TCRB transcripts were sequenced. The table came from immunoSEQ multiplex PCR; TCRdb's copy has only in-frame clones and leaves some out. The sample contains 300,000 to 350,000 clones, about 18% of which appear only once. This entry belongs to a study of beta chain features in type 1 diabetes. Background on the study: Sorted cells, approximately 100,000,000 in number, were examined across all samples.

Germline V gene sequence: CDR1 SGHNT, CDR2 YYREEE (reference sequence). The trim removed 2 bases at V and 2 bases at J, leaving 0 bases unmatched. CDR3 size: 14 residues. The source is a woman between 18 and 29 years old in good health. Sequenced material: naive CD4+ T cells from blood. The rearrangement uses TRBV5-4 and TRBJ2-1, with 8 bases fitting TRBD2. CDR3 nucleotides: TGTGCCAGCAGCTTAGCGGGAGCCTACAATGAGCAGTTCTTC. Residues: CASSLAGAYNEQFF. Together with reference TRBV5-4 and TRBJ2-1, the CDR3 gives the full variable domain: ETGVTQSPTHLIKTRGQQVTLRCSSQSGHNTVSWYQQALGQGPQFIFQYYREEENGRGNFPPRFSGLQFPNYSSELNVNALELDDSALYLCASSLAGAYNEQFFGPGTRLTVL.